The TCR delta chain described here comes from a study of γδ T cells in repeated Plasmodium falciparum infection. Gammadelta T cells were flow-sorted from PBMC into Vgamma9/Vdelta2+ and Vdelta2-negative populations for bulk analysis. TCRdb called clones from the multiplex PCR reads again using CATT. This table holds some 100,000 delta-chain clones, almost 1.5% found once. Study results and caveats: Compared with Australian children, Malian Vdelta2-negative repertoires seemed more clonal, less diverse, less shared.

This CDR3 has 16 amino acids. Germline V CDR1 and CDR2: TSWWSYY, QGS. Points on this clone: Antigen specificity is unknown. This may stem from a read error, because a much larger clone lies one nucleotide away. Other DNA sequences from this sample encode an identical CDR3 as well.

Sequenced sample: gamma-delta T cells from blood. The clonotype was recovered from a pool of human donors (malaria-infected and uninfected, not separated). The V gene corresponds to TRDV1; no J gene was called; the table's D call TRDD3 went unverified against the DNA. Here the CDR3 DNA reads TGTGCTCTTGGGAAACTTCCTACCAGGATGGGGAGTAAACTCATTTTT. This gives the protein CALGKLPTRMGSKLIF.